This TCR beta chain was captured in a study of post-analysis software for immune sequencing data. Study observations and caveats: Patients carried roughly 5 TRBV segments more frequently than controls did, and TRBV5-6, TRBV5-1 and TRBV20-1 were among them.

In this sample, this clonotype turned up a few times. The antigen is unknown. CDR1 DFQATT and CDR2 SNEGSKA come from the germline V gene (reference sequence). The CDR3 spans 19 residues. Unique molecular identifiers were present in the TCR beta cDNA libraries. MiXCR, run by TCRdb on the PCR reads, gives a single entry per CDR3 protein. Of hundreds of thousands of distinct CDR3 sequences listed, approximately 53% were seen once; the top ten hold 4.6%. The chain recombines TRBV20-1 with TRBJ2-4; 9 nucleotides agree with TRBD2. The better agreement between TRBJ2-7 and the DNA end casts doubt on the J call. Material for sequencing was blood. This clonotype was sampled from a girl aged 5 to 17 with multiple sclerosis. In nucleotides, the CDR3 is TGCAGTGCTAGAGATCAAATAGCGGGAGTATGGTCCCCCAGCTACGAGCAGTACTTC. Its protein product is CSARDQIAGVWSPSYEQYF.